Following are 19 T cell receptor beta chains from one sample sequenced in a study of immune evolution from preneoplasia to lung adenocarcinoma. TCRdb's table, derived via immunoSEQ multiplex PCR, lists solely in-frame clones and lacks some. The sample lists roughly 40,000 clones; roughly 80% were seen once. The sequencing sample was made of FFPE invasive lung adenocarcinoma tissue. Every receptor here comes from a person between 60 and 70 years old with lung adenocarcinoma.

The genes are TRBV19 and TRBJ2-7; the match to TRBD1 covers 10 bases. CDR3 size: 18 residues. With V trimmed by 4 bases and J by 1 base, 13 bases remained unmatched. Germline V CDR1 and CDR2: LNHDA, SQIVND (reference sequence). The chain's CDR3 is CASSKGIGTGDLSYEQYF. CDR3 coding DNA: TGTGCCAGTAGTAAGGGCATCGGGACAGGGGATCTTTCCTACGAGCAGTACTTC.

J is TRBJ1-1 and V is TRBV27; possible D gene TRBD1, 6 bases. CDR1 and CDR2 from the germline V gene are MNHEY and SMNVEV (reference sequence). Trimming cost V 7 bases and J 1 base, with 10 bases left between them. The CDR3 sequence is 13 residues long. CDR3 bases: TGTGCCAGCATGAGGGGGGGGAACACTGAAGCTTTCTTT. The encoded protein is CASMRGGNTEAFF.

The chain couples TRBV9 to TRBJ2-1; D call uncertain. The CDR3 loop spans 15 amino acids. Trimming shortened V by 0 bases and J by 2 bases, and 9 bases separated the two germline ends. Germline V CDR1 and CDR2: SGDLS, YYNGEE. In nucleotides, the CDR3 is TGTGCCAGCAGCGTAGATAGAGCCACCTACAATGAGCAGTTCTTC. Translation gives CASSVDRATYNEQFF.

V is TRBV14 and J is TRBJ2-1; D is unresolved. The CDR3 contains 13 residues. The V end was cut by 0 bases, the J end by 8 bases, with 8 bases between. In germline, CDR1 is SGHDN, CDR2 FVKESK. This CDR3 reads CASSQDNGDEQFF. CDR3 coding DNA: TGTGCCAGCAGCCAAGATAACGGCGATGAGCAGTTCTTC.

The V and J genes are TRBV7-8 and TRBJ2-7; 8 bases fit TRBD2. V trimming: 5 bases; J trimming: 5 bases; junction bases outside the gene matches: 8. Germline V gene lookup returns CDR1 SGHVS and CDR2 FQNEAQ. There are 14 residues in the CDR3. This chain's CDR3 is CASSPRGGGNEQYF. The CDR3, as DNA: TGTGCCAGCAGCCCCCGGGGGGGAGGGAACGAGCAGTACTTC.

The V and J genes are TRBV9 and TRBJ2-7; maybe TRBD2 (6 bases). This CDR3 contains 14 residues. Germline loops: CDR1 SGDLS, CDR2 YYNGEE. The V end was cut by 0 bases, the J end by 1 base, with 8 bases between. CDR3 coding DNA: TGTGCCAGCAGCGTAGGGGACTTATCCTACGAGCAGTACTTC. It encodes CASSVGDLSYEQYF.

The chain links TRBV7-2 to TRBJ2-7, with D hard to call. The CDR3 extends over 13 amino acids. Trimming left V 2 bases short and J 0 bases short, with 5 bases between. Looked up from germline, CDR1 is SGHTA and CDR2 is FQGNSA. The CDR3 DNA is TGTGCCAGCAGCTTACAGATCTCCTACGAGCAGTACTTC. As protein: CASSLQISYEQYF.

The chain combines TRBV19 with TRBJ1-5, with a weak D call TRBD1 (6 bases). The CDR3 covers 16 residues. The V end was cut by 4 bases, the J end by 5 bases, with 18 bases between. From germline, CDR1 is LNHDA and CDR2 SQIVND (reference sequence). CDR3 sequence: CASSKPQLAGDQPQHF. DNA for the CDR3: TGTGCCAGTAGTAAGCCGCAATTGGCAGGGGATCAGCCCCAGCATTTT.

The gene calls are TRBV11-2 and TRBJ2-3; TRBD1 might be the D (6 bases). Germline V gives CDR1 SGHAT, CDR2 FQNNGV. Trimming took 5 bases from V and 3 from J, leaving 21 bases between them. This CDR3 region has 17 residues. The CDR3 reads CASSAAEQGFGTDTQYF. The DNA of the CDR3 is TGTGCCAGCAGCGCAGCTGAACAGGGATTTGGGACAGATACGCAGTATTTT.

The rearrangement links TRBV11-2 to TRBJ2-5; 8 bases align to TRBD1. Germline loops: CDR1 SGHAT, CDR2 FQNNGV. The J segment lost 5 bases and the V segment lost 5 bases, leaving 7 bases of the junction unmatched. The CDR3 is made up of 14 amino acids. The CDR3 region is CASSKTGVVETQYF. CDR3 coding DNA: TGTGCCAGCAGCAAGACAGGGGTGGTGGAGACCCAGTACTTC.

In DNA, the CDR3 is TGTGCCAGTGGAGAACAGGTGAACACCGGGGAGCTGTTTTTT. Translation gives CASGEQVNTGELFF. The chain combines TRBV19 with TRBJ2-2; possible D gene TRBD1, 5 bases. V was trimmed by 8 bases and J by 1 base, leaving 11 bases between them. Germline V gene sequence: CDR1 LNHDA, CDR2 SQIVND (reference sequence). The CDR3 runs 14 residues.

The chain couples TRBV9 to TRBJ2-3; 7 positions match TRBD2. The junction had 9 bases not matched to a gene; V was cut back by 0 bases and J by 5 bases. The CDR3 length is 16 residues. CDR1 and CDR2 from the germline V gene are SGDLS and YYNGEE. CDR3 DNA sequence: TGTGCCAGCAGCGTAGAAGCGGGGCAAAGGGGAGATACGCAGTATTTT. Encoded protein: CASSVEAGQRGDTQYF.

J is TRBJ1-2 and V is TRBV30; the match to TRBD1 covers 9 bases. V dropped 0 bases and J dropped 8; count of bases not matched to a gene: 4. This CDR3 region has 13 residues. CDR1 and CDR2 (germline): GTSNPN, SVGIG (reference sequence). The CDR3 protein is CAWSVRDREGYTF. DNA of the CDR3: TGTGCCTGGAGTGTCCGGGACAGGGAAGGCTACACCTTC.

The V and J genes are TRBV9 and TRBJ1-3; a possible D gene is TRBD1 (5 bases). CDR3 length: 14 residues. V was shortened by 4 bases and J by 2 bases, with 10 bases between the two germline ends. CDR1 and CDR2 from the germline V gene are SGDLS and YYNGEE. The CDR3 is CASSPRTTGNTIYF. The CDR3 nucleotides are TGTGCCAGCAGCCCACGGACAACTGGAAACACCATATATTTT. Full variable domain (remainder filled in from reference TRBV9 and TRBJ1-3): DSGVTQTPKHLITATGQRVTLRCSPRSGDLSVYWYQQSLDQGLQFLIQYYNGEERAKGNILERFSAQQFPDLHSELNLSSLELGDSALYFCASSPRTTGNTIYFGEGSWLTVV.

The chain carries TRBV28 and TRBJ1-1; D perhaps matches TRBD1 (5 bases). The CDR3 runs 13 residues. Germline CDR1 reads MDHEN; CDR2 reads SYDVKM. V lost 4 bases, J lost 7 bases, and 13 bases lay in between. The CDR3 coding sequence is TGTGCCAGCAGTTCATCTGGGACCGTTGAAGCTTTCTTT. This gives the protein CASSSSGTVEAFF.

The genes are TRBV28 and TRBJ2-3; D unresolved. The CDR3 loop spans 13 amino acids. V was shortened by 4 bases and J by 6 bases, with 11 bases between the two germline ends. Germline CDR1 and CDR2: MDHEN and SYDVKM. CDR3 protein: CASSWIGADTQYF. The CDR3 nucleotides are TGTGCCAGCAGTTGGATTGGTGCCGATACGCAGTATTTT.

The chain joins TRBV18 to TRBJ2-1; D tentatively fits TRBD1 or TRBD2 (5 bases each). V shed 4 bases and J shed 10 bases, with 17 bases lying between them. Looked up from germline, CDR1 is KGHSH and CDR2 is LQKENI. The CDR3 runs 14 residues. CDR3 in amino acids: CASSLGLLGEEQFF. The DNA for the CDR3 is TGTGCCAGCTCACTCGGACTCCTGGGGGAGGAGCAGTTCTTC.

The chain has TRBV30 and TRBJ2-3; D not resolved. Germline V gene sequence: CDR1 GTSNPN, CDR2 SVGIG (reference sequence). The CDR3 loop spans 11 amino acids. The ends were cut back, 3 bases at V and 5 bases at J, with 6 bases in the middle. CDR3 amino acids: CAWRSGDTQYF. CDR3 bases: TGTGCCTGGAGGTCGGGAGATACGCAGTATTTT.

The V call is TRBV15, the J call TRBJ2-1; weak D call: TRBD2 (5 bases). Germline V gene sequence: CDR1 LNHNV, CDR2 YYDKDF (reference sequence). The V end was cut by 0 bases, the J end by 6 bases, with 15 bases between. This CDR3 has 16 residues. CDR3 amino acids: CATSRDRSAVLNEQFF. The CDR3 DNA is TGTGCCACCAGCAGAGATCGTAGCGCCGTACTCAATGAGCAGTTCTTC.